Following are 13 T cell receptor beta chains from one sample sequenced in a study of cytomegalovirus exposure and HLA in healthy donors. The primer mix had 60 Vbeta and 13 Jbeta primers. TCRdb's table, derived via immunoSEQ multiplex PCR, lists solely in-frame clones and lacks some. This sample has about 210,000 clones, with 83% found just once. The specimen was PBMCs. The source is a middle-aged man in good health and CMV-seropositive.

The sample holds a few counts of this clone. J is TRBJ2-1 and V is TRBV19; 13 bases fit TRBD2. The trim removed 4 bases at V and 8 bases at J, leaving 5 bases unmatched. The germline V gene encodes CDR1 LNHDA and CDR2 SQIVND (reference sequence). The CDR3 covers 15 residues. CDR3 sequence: CASSTGLAGVDEQFF. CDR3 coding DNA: TGTGCCAGTAGTACAGGACTAGCGGGAGTTGATGAGCAGTTCTTC.

The CDR3 DNA sequence: TGTGCCAGCAGCTTACTACCGGGACAAGAGCAGTACTTC. This encodes CASSLLPGQEQYF. This rearrangement joins TRBV11-2 to TRBJ2-7, with D possibly being TRBD1 (6 bases). Germline-derived CDR1 and CDR2 are SGHAT and FQNNGV. V lost 2 bases and J 7 bases, leaving 12 bases between the germline ends. The CDR3 contains 13 residues.

CDR3 nucleotides: TGTGCCAGCAGCCTTGAGATGAACACTGAAGCTTTCTTT. Its translation is CASSLEMNTEAFF. The chain is built from TRBV7-2 and TRBJ1-1; no firm D call. In germline, CDR1 is SGHTA, CDR2 FQGNSA. V lost 5 bases to trimming and J lost 0 bases, with 7 bases between them. The CDR3 has 13 residues.

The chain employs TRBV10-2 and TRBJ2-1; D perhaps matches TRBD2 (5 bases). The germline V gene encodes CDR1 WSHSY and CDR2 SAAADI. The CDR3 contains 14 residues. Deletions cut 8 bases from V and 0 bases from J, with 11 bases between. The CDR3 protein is CASLRDISYNEQFF. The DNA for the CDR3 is TGCGCCAGCCTCCGGGATATCTCCTACAATGAGCAGTTCTTC.

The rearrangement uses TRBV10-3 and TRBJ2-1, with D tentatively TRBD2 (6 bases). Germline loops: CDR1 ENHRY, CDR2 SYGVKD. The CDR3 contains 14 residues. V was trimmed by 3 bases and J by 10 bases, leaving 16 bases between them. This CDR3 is CAISDPSGSREQFF. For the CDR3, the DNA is TGTGCCATCAGTGACCCCTCCGGGAGCCGCGAGCAGTTCTTC.

CDR3 nucleotide sequence: TGTGCCAGCAGTGAAGAGACAGGGTGGGGTCAGCCCCAGCATTTT. It is translated as CASSEETGWGQPQHF. This rearrangement joins TRBV2 to TRBJ1-5, with 7 positions matching TRBD1. Germline-derived CDR1 and CDR2 are SNHLY and FYNNEI. Unmatched junction bases numbered 6, after V lost 1 base and J lost 6 bases. The CDR3 spans 15 residues. Variable domain in full (rest from reference TRBV2 and TRBJ1-5): EPEVTQTPSHQVTQMGQEVILRCVPISNHLYFYWYRQILGQKVEFLVSFYNNEISEKSEIFDDQFSVERPDGSNFTLKIRSTKLEDSAMYFCASSEETGWGQPQHFGDGTRLSIL.

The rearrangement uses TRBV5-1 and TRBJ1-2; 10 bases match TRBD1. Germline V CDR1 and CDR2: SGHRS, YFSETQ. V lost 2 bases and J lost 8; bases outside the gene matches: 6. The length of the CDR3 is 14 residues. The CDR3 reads CASSFSGQGIGYTF. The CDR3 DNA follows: TGCGCCAGCAGCTTCTCGGGACAGGGGATCGGCTACACCTTC. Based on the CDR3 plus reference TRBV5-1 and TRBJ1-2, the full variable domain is KAGVTQTPRYLIKTRGQQVTLSCSPISGHRSVSWYQQTPGQGLQFLFEYFSETQRNKGNFPGRFSGRQFSNSRSEMNVSTLELGDSALYLCASSFSGQGIGYTFGSGTRLTVV.

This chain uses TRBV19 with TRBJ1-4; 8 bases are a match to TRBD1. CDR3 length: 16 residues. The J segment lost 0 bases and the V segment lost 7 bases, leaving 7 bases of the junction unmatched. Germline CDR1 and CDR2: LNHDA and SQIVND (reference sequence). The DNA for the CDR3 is TGTGCCAGTACCCTACAGGGGGGCGCAACTAATGAAAAACTGTTTTTT. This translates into CASTLQGGATNEKLFF.

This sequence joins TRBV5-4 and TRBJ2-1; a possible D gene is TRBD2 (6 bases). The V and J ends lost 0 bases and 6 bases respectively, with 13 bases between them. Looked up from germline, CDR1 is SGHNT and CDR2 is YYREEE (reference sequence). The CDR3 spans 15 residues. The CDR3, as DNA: TGTGCCAGCAGCTTGGTTCAGGGAGGTTTCAATGAGCAGTTCTTC. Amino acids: CASSLVQGGFNEQFF. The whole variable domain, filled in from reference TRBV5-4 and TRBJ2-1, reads ETGVTQSPTHLIKTRGQQVTLRCSSQSGHNTVSWYQQALGQGPQFIFQYYREEENGRGNFPPRFSGLQFPNYSSELNVNALELDDSALYLCASSLVQGGFNEQFFGPGTRLTVL.

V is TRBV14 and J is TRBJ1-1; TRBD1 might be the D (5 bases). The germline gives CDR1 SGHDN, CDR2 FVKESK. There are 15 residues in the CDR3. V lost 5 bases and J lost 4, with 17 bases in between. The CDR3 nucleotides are TGTGCCAGCAGCTCCCGACAGCCGCTGGGCACTGAAGCTTTCTTT. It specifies CASSSRQPLGTEAFF.

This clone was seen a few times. CDR3: CASSSSGQSSYEQYF. For the CDR3, the DNA is TGCGCCAGCAGCTCTAGCGGGCAGAGCTCCTACGAGCAGTACTTC. The chain recombines TRBV5-1 with TRBJ2-7; TRBD2 aligns across 8 bases. The CDR3 runs to 15 residues. Trimming at V came to 3 bases and at J to 0 bases, leaving 5 bases not matched to a gene. Per germline, CDR1 SGHRS and CDR2 YFSETQ.

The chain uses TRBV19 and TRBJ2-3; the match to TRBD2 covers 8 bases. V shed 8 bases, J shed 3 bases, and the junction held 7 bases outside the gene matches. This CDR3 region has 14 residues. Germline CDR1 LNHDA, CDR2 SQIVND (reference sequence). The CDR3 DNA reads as TGTGCCAGTGGGGCGGGAGGAGCTACAGATACGCAGTATTTT. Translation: CASGAGGATDTQYF.

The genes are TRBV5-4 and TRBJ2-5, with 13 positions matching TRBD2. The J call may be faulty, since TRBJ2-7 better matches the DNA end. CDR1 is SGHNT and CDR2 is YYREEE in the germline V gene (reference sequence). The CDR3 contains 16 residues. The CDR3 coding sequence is TGTGCCAGCAGAAGAGGGACTAGCGGGGTGTTTGGCGAGCAGTACTTC. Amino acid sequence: CASRRGTSGVFGEQYF.